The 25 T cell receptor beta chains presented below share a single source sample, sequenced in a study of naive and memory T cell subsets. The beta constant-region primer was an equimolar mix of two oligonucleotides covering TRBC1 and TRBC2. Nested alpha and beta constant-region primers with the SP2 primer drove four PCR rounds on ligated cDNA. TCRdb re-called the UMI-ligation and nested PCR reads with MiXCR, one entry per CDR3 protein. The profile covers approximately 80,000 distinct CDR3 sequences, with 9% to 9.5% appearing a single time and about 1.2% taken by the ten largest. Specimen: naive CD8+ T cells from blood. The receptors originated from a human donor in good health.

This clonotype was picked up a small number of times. The CDR3 region has the DNA TGTGCCAGCAGCCAAGAGGGGGGTCTCGGCTACACTGAAGCTTTCTTT. As protein: CASSQEGGLGYTEAFF. The chain uses TRBV3-1 and TRBJ1-1, with D maybe TRBD1 (5 bases). V lost 0 bases to trimming and J lost 3 bases, with 14 bases between them. This CDR3 region has 16 residues. Germline assignment: CDR1 LGHDT and CDR2 YNNKEL (reference sequence).

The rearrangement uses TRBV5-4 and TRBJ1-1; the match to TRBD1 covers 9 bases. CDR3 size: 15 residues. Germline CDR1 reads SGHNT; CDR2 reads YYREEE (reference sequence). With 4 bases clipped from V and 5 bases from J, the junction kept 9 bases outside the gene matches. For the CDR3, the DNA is TGTGCCAGCAGCGGGCCGACCGGGACAGGGACTGAAGCTTTCTTT. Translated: CASSGPTGTGTEAFF.

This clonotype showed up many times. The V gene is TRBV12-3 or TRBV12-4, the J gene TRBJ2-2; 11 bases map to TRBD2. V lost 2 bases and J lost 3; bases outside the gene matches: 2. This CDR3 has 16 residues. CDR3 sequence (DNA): TGTGCCAGCAGTTTATCTAGCGGGAGGCACACCGGGGAGCTGTTTTTT. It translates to CASSLSSGRHTGELFF.

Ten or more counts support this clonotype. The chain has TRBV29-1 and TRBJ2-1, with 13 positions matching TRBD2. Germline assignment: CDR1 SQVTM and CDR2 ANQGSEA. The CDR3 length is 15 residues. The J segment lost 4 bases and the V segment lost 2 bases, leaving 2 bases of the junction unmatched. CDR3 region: CSVERTSGRYNEQFF. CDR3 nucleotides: TGCAGCGTTGAAAGGACTAGCGGGAGATACAATGAGCAGTTCTTC.

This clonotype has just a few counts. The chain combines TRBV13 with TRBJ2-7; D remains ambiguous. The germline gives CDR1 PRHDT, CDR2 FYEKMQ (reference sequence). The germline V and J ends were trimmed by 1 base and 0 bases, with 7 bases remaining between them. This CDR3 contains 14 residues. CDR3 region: CASSLASASYEQYF. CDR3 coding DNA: TGTGCCAGCAGCTTAGCCAGCGCCTCCTACGAGCAGTACTTC.

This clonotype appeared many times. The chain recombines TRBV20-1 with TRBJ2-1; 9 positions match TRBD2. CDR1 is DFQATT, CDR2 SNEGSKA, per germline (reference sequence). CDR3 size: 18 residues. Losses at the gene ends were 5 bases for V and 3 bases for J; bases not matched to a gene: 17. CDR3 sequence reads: CSAPYRILAGIDYNEQFF. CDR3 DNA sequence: TGCAGTGCTCCTTATAGGATTCTAGCGGGAATAGACTACAATGAGCAGTTCTTC.

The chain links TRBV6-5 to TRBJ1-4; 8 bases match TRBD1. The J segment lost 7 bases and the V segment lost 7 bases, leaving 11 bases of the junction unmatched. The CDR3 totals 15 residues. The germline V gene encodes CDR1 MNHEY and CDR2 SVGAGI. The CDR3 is CASKATGQAGEKLFF. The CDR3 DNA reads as TGTGCCAGCAAAGCCACGGGACAGGCGGGTGAAAAACTGTTTTTT.

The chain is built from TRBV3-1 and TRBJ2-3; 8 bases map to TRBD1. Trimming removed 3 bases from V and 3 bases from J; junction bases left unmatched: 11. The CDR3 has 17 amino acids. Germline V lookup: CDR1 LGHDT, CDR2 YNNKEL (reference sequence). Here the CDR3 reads CASSHRTGGRRTDTQYF. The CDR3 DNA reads TGTGCCAGCAGCCACAGAACAGGGGGGCGAAGGACAGATACGCAGTATTTT.

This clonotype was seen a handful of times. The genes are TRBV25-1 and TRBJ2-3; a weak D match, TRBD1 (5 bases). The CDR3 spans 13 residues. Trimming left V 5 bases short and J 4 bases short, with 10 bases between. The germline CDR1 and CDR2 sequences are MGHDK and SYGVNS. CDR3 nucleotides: TGTGCCAGCAGTTTAGGGGTCGCAGATACGCAGTATTTT. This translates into CASSLGVADTQYF.

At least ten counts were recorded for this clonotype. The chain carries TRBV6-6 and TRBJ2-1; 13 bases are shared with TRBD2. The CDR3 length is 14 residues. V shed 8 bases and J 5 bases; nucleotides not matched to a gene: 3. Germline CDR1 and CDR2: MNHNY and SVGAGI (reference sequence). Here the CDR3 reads CASGTSGTHNEQFF. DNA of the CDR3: TGTGCCAGCGGGACTAGCGGGACACACAATGAGCAGTTCTTC.

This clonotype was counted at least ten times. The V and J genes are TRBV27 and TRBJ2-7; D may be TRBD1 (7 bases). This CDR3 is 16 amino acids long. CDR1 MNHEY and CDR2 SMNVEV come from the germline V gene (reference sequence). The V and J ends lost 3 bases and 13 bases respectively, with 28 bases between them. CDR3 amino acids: CASSFRPARGVDQRYF. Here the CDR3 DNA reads TGTGCCAGCAGTTTCCGGCCGGCCAGGGGGGTGGATCAGCGATACTTC.

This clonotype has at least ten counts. CDR3 sequence: CASSSNRATEAFF. The DNA of the CDR3 is TGTGCCAGCAGCTCAAACAGGGCCACTGAAGCTTTCTTT. The V and J genes are TRBV7-2 and TRBJ1-1; D might be TRBD1 (6 bases). V was cut by 4 bases and J by 4 bases, with 10 bases left in between. The V gene's germline CDR1 is SGHTA and CDR2 FQGNSA. The CDR3 consists of 13 residues.

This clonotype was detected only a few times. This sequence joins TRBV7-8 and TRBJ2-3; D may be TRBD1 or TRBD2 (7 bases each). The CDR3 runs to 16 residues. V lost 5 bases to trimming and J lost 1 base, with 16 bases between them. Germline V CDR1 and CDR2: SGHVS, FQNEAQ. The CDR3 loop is CASSDYRGGGTDTQYF. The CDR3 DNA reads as TGTGCCAGCAGCGATTACAGGGGAGGGGGCACAGATACGCAGTATTTT.

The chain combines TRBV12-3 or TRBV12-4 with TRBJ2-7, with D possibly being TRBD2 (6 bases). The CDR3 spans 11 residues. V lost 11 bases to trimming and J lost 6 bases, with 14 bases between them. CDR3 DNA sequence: TGTGCCTCGCGGAGGGGTTCCGAGCAGTACTTC. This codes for CASRRGSEQYF.

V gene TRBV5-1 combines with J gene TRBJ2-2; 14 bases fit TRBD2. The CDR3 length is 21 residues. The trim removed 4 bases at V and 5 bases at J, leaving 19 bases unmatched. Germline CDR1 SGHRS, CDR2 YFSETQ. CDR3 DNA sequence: TGCGCCAGCAGCACCGAACCCGGGGGGACTAGCGGGAGTGGTAGGACCGGGGAGCTGTTTTTT. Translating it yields CASSTEPGGTSGSGRTGELFF.

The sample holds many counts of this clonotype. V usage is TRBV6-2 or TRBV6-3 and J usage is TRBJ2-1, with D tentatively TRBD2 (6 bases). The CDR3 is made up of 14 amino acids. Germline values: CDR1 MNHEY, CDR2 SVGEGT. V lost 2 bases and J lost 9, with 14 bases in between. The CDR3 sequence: CASSYVPTGLEQFF. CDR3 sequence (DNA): TGTGCCAGCAGTTACGTGCCTACGGGACTTGAGCAGTTCTTC.

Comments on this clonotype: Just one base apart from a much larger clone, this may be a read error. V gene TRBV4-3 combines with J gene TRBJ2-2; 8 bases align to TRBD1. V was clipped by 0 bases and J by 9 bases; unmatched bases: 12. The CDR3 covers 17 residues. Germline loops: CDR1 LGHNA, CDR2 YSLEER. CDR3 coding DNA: TGCGCCAGCAGCCAAGATCACCGAGACAGGGGTGTCAGGGAGCTGTTTTTT. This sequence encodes CASSQDHRDRGVRELFF.

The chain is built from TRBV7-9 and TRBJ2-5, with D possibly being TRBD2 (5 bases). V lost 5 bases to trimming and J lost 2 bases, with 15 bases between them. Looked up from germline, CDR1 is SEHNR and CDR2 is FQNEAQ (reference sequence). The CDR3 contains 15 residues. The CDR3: CASSPVVRDQETQYF. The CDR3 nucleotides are TGTGCCAGCAGCCCCGTAGTCCGGGATCAAGAGACCCAGTACTTC.

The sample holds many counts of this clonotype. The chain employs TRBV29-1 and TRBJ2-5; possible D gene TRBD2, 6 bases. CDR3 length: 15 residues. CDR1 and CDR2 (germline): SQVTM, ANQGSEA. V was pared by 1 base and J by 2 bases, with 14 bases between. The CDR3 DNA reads TGCAGCGTTGAAGGTTCTAGCGAACGTCAAGAGACCCAGTACTTC. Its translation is CSVEGSSERQETQYF.

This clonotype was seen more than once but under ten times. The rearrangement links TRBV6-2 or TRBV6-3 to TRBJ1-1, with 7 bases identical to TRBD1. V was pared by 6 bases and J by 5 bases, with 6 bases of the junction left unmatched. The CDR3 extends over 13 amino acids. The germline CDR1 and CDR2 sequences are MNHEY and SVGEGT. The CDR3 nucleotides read TGTGCCAGCAGGGGGACAGTGAGGACTGAAGCTTTCTTT. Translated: CASRGTVRTEAFF.

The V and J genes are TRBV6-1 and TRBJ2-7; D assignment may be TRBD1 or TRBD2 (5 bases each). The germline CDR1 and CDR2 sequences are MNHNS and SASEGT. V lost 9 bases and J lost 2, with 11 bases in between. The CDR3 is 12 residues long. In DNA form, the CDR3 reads TGTGCCAGTCCGGGACCCACCTACGAGCAGTACTTC. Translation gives CASPGPTYEQYF.

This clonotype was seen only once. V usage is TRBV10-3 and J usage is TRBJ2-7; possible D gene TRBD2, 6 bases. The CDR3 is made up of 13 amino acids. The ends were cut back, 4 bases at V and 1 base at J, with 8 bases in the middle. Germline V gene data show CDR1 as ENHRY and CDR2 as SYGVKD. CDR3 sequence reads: CAISGDLSYEQYF. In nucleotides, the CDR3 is TGTGCCATCAGTGGGGACTTATCCTACGAGCAGTACTTC.

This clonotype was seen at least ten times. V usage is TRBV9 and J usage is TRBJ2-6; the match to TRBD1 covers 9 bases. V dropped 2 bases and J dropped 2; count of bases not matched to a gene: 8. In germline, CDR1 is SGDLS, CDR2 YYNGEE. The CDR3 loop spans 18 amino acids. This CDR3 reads CASSVNRGQDPGANVLTF. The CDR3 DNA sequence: TGTGCCAGCAGCGTCAACAGGGGGCAAGATCCTGGGGCCAACGTCCTGACTTTC.

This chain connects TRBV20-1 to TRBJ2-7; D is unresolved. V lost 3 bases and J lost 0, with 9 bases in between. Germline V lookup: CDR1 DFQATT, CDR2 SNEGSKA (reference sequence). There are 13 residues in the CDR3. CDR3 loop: CSARGRFSYEQYF. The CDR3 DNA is TGCAGTGCTAGGGGCAGGTTCTCCTACGAGCAGTACTTC.

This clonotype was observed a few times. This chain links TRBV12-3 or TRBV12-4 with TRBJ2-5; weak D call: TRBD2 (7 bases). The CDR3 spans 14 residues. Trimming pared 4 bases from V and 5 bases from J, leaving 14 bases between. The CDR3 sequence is CASSWGGGLETQYF. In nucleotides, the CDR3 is TGTGCCAGCAGTTGGGGAGGGGGACTGGAGACCCAGTACTTC.